This T cell receptor beta chain was sequenced during a study of identical twins. Study-wide results and caveats: Memory repertoires showed no such pattern, whereas abundant cord blood beta clonotypes carried fewer insertions. Twins' surplus sharing was weaker for beta out-of-frame sequences.

TCRdb passed the 5' RACE reads through MiXCR, listing each CDR3 protein once. Of around 480,000 distinct CDR3 sequences listed, 13% to 15% are singletons. The sample holds a few counts of this clonotype. The antigen is undetermined. V was pared by 3 bases and J by 3 bases, with 19 bases between. The CDR3 extends over 16 amino acids. From germline, CDR1 is SGHDT and CDR2 YYEEEE. The same data also went into a second study, on yellow fever vaccine responses in identical twins.

The receptor was isolated from a woman aged 18-29 years in good health. The sample taken for sequencing was CD4+ T cells sorted from blood. The chain combines TRBV5-6 with TRBJ2-7; a weak D match, TRBD2 (7 bases). The CDR3 loop is CASSWRVRGRHYEQYF. As DNA, the CDR3 is TGTGCCAGCAGCTGGAGGGTGCGGGGGCGGCACTACGAGCAGTACTTC. Filled out from reference TRBV5-6 and TRBJ2-7, the complete variable domain reads DAGVTQSPTHLIKTRGQQVTLRCSPKSGHDTVSWYQQALGQGPQFIFQYYEEEERQRGNFPDRFSGHQFPNYSSELNVNALLLGDSALYLCASSWRVRGRHYEQYFGPGTRLTVT.